The 27 T cell receptor beta chains below all came from one sample that was sequenced in a study of blood T cells in healthy people across ages. A second 7 to 11 cycle PCR used barcoded and J-beta primers. MiXCR was run by TCRdb on the 5' RACE reads, yielding one entry per CDR3 protein. The table records some 1,500,000 distinct CDR3 sequences, about 42% of them present only once. Sequenced sample: blood. These receptors came from a woman aged 18-35 years in good health.

This chain joins TRBV27 and TRBJ2-1; D is undetermined. This CDR3 is built from 13 residues. Germline CDR1 reads MNHEY; CDR2 reads SMNVEV (reference sequence). V lost 3 bases to trimming and J lost 7 bases, with 10 bases between them. The chain's CDR3 is CASSFLNGNEQFF. CDR3 coding DNA: TGTGCCAGCAGTTTCCTTAATGGGAATGAGCAGTTCTTC.

In DNA, the CDR3 is TGCGCCAGCAGCCAAGATTCGGGACTAGCAAGCAATGAGCAGTTCTTC. Translating it yields CASSQDSGLASNEQFF. J is TRBJ2-1 and V is TRBV4-3; 9 positions agree with TRBD2. V shed 0 bases and J 6 bases; nucleotides not matched to a gene: 6. The CDR3 is made up of 16 amino acids. Germline-derived CDR1 and CDR2 are LGHNA and YSLEER.

J is TRBJ1-5 and V is TRBV7-2; D gene ambiguous. The V gene's germline CDR1 is SGHTA and CDR2 FQGNSA. CDR3 length: 15 amino acids. V was pared by 5 bases and J by 0 bases, with 11 bases between. CDR3: CASSRPEYSNQPQHF. CDR3 DNA sequence: TGTGCCAGCAGCCGACCGGAGTATAGCAATCAGCCCCAGCATTTT.

This chain joins TRBV7-6 and TRBJ2-3; D tentatively reads TRBD1 or TRBD2 (5 bases each). This CDR3 is 18 amino acids long. Per the germline V gene, CDR1 is SGHVS and CDR2 is FNYEAQ. V was shortened by 10 bases and J by 0 bases, with 26 bases between the two germline ends. The CDR3 coding sequence is TGTGCCATCAGACCAATCCGGTCCGGGACGGACAGCACAGATACGCAGTATTTT. It is translated as CAIRPIRSGTDSTDTQYF.

The genes are TRBV4-1 and TRBJ1-5; D is unresolved. Germline assignment: CDR1 MGHRA and CDR2 YSYEKL. Trimming stripped 3 bases from V and 3 bases from J, with 9 bases between. This CDR3 has 14 amino acids. DNA of the CDR3: TGCGCCAGCAGCCATGTCGGGTTCAATCAGCCCCAGCATTTT. Protein: CASSHVGFNQPQHF.

The chain recombines TRBV24-1 with TRBJ1-1; D remains unclear. The V end lost 0 bases, the J end lost 4 bases, and 5 bases lay between the germline ends. Germline assignment: CDR1 KGHDR and CDR2 SFDVKD. The CDR3 is made up of 13 amino acids. Written as DNA, the CDR3 is TGTGCCACCAGTGATTTGGGTGGCACTGAAGCTTTCTTT. It codes for CATSDLGGTEAFF.

This clonotype has a handful of counts. The rearrangement joins TRBV7-2 to TRBJ2-7; D is ambiguous. Trimming removed 5 bases from V and 0 bases from J, with 17 bases in between. Germline V gene sequence: CDR1 SGHTA, CDR2 FQGNSA. The length of the CDR3 is 16 residues. DNA of the CDR3: TGTGCCAGCAGCGCCCCATTAGACATATCCTCCTACGAGCAGTACTTC. Its translation: CASSAPLDISSYEQYF.

This clonotype turned up a few times. The rearrangement joins TRBV15 to TRBJ2-3, with D unresolved. Trimming pared 5 bases from V and 0 bases from J, leaving 9 bases between. Germline lookup yields CDR1 LNHNV and CDR2 YYDKDF (reference sequence). This CDR3 comprises 14 residues. The chain's CDR3 is CATSPHPSTDTQYF. The CDR3 DNA is TGTGCCACCAGCCCCCACCCCAGCACAGATACGCAGTATTTT. Supplemented by reference TRBV15 and TRBJ2-3, the full variable domain reads DAMVIQNPRYQVTQFGKPVTLSCSQTLNHNVMYWYQQKSSQAPKLLFHYYDKDFNNEADTPDNFQSRRPNTSFCFLDIRSPGLGDTAMYLCATSPHPSTDTQYFGPGTRLTVL.

This chain joins TRBV20-1 and TRBJ2-7; TRBD1 might be the D (6 bases). The CDR3 has 12 amino acids. Germline CDR1 DFQATT, CDR2 SNEGSKA (reference sequence). The CDR3 sequence: CSVSGHHYEQYF. Written as DNA, the CDR3 is TGCAGCGTTTCGGGACACCACTACGAGCAGTACTTC.

This clonotype appeared a few times. J is TRBJ2-5 and V is TRBV9; 11 positions agree with TRBD2. CDR1 SGDLS and CDR2 YYNGEE come from the germline V gene. CDR3 size: 17 residues. The V segment lost 0 bases and the J segment 2 bases; nucleotides outside the gene matches: 6. The CDR3 nucleotides are TGTGCCAGCAGCGTAGATCGGGCTAGCGGGGGGCAAGAGACCCAGTACTTC. This encodes CASSVDRASGGQETQYF.

As to this clonotype: This may be a read error, as it is one base from a much larger clone. Written as DNA, the CDR3 is TGTGCCAGCAGCCCGGACAGGCTCTCCTACGAGCAGTACTTC. It is translated as CASSPDRLSYEQYF. This chain connects TRBV13 to TRBJ2-7; TRBD1 agrees at 7 bases. The CDR3 consists of 14 residues. Germline values: CDR1 PRHDT, CDR2 FYEKMQ (reference sequence). The V and J ends lost 5 bases and 0 bases, in that order; junction bases with no gene match: 4.

This clonotype has more than one count but fewer than ten. V gene TRBV20-1 combines with J gene TRBJ2-7, with D perhaps TRBD1 (6 bases). CDR3 length: 14 amino acids. CDR1 DFQATT and CDR2 SNEGSKA come from the germline V gene (reference sequence). V was clipped by 3 bases and J by 5 bases, with 17 bases between them. The CDR3 sequence is CSASTTGRSHEQYF. CDR3 sequence (DNA): TGCAGTGCTAGTACAACAGGGCGAAGTCACGAGCAGTACTTC.

The chain carries TRBV6-2 or TRBV6-3 and TRBJ2-7; D might be TRBD2 (6 bases). Germline loops: CDR1 MNHEY, CDR2 SVGEGT. This CDR3 has 16 residues. The germline V and J ends were trimmed by 5 bases and 3 bases, with 20 bases remaining between them. The CDR3 bases are TGTGCCAGCAGTACTATCCTTAGCGGAGGGTTCTACGAGCAGTACTTC. Encoded protein: CASSTILSGGFYEQYF.

This clonotype has just a few counts. The chain recombines TRBV4-3 with TRBJ2-1; D is possibly TRBD2 (6 bases). This CDR3 region has 16 residues. V gave up 0 bases and J gave up 7 bases, with 16 bases separating them. Germline lookup yields CDR1 LGHNA and CDR2 YSLEER. CDR3 in DNA: TGCGCCAGCAGCCAAGAGCCCCCCGGGAGTGGTAATGAGCAGTTCTTC. Translating gives CASSQEPPGSGNEQFF.

The gene calls are TRBV27 and TRBJ1-2, with a tentative D call TRBD1 (5 bases). Germline-derived CDR1 and CDR2 are MNHEY and SMNVEV (reference sequence). This CDR3 is built from 12 residues. V gave up 4 bases and J gave up 7 bases, with 10 bases separating them. The CDR3 DNA sequence: TGTGCCAGCAGTTATATGGGACCTGGCTACACCTTC. This sequence encodes CASSYMGPGYTF.

This clonotype was observed at least ten times. This chain links TRBV3-1 with TRBJ2-7; 10 positions agree with TRBD2. The CDR3 runs 14 residues. CDR1 is LGHDT, CDR2 YNNKEL, per germline (reference sequence). V was clipped by 4 bases and J by 5 bases; unmatched bases: 5. In DNA form, the CDR3 reads TGTGCCAGCAGCCTATCAGGGACTAGCGACGAGCAGTACTTC. Protein: CASSLSGTSDEQYF.

The table lists this clonotype with a count of one. This chain uses TRBV29-1 with TRBJ1-1; TRBD1 matches at 7 bases. Per germline, CDR1 SQVTM and CDR2 ANQGSEA. J was trimmed by 7 bases and V by 0 bases; bases with no gene match: 2. CDR3 size: 12 residues. The CDR3 loop reads CSVEDWDSEAFF. DNA for the CDR3: TGCAGCGTTGAAGATTGGGACAGTGAAGCTTTCTTT.

In this sample, this clonotype turned up a few times. V gene TRBV6-1 combines with J gene TRBJ1-2; TRBD1 agrees at 7 bases. The CDR3 runs 13 residues. The V segment lost 9 bases and the J segment 3 bases; nucleotides outside the gene matches: 7. CDR1 MNHNS and CDR2 SASEGT come from the germline V gene. The CDR3 DNA follows: TGTGCCAGTGAGACAGGGTCCGACTATGGCTACACCTTC. Translation gives CASETGSDYGYTF.

V is TRBV5-1 and J is TRBJ2-5; D might be TRBD1 (6 bases). The DNA end favors TRBJ2-7, so the J call may be wrong. The CDR3 spans 16 residues. Germline V gene data show CDR1 as SGHRS and CDR2 as YFSETQ. The CDR3 protein is CASRYRIPDSDSEQYF. The DNA for the CDR3 is TGCGCCAGCAGGTATAGGATCCCGGACAGCGACTCCGAGCAGTACTTC.

V gene TRBV28 combines with J gene TRBJ1-4; TRBD1 matches at 7 bases. In germline, CDR1 is MDHEN, CDR2 SYDVKM. Trimming removed 5 bases from V and 9 bases from J; junction bases left unmatched: 15. The CDR3 extends over 16 amino acids. The CDR3 DNA reads TGTGCCAGCAGTCTATCCCCGACAGGGAGCCAGAAAAAACTGTTTTTT. Translation gives CASSLSPTGSQKKLFF.

This clonotype was detected a few times. V gene TRBV7-2 combines with J gene TRBJ1-2; 7 bases match TRBD1. The CDR3 runs to 13 residues. After removal of 1 base from V and 8 bases from J, the junction contained 4 bases not matched to a gene. CDR1 is SGHTA and CDR2 is FQGNSA in the germline V gene. CDR3 coding DNA: TGTGCCAGCAGCTTAGTAGACAGGGCGGGCTACACCTTC. This encodes CASSLVDRAGYTF.

This rearrangement joins TRBV11-2 to TRBJ1-4, with TRBD1 as a possible D gene (5 bases). The CDR3 is 14 residues long. The germline gives CDR1 SGHAT, CDR2 FQNNGV. The ends were cut back, 5 bases at V and 6 bases at J, with 13 bases in the middle. This chain's CDR3 is CASSAGTADEKLFF. In nucleotides, the CDR3 is TGTGCCAGCAGCGCCGGGACGGCGGATGAAAAACTGTTTTTT.

The V call is TRBV11-2, the J call TRBJ2-1; D is ambiguous. The V end was cut by 7 bases, the J end by 4 bases, with 5 bases between. The CDR3 runs 11 residues. Germline loops: CDR1 SGHAT, CDR2 FQNNGV. CDR3 DNA: TGTGCCAGCAAGGGTTACAATGAGCAGTTCTTC. The encoded protein is CASKGYNEQFF.

This sequence joins TRBV11-2 and TRBJ2-5, with a tentative D call TRBD1 (5 bases). V gave up 5 bases and J gave up 11 bases, with 21 bases separating them. Germline V gene sequence: CDR1 SGHAT, CDR2 FQNNGV. This CDR3 is 14 amino acids long. CDR3 in DNA: TGTGCCAGCAGCGCTGATTGGGGCGACAATGAGCAGTACTTC. It translates to CASSADWGDNEQYF.

The rearrangement uses TRBV29-1 and TRBJ2-4; possibly TRBD1 for D (6 bases). The CDR3 covers 13 residues. V was clipped by 1 base and J by 13 bases, with 17 bases between them. Germline V CDR1 and CDR2: SQVTM, ANQGSEA. The CDR3 coding sequence is TGCAGCGTTGAAGGTAGGATGGCAGGGGAGCAGTACTTC. Its protein product is CSVEGRMAGEQYF. The whole variable domain, remainder taken from reference TRBV29-1 and TRBJ2-4, is SAVISQKPSRDICQRGTSLTIQCQVDSQVTMMFWYRQQPGQSLTLIATANQGSEATYESGFVIDKFPISRPNLTFSTLTVSNMSPEDSSIYLCSVEGRMAGEQYFGAGTRLSVL.

This chain links TRBV20-1 with TRBJ2-6, with D possibly being TRBD2 (6 bases). CDR3 length: 15 residues. Looked up from germline, CDR1 is DFQATT and CDR2 is SNEGSKA (reference sequence). The V and J ends lost 4 bases and 2 bases respectively, with 12 bases between them. The CDR3 loop reads CSAKWSGAGANVLTF. DNA for the CDR3: TGCAGTGCTAAGTGGTCGGGGGCTGGGGCCAACGTCCTGACTTTC.

The CDR3 region is CASSIGTANEKLFF. The CDR3 DNA reads TGCGCCAGCAGCATCGGGACAGCTAATGAAAAACTGTTTTTT. The chain combines TRBV5-1 with TRBJ1-4, with 7 bases that match TRBD1. The CDR3 length is 14 residues. Germline loops: CDR1 SGHRS, CDR2 YFSETQ. After removal of 4 bases from V and 3 bases from J, the junction contained 3 bases not matched to a gene.